The 3 T cell receptor beta chains in this list originate from one sample, sequenced in a study of early T cells in non-severe SARS-CoV-2 infection. TCRdb reprocessed the 5' RACE reads with MiXCR, giving one entry per CDR3 protein. This table has 25,000 to 35,000 distinct CDR3 sequences, roughly 7.2% appearing once. The specimen sequenced was whole blood. The receptors derive from an adult who was a healthcare worker with PCR-confirmed SARS-CoV-2 infection or an uninfected control (not recorded which).

There are many counts of this clonotype. The chain recombines TRBV15 with TRBJ1-1; D is perhaps TRBD1 (5 bases). Germline V gene sequence: CDR1 LNHNV, CDR2 YYDKDF (reference sequence). CDR3 length equals 16 residues. Trimming left V 0 bases short and J 0 bases short, with 11 bases between. CDR3 bases: TGTGCCACCAGCAGAGAACGGGGCCTCCTGAACACTGAAGCTTTCTTT. Its protein is CATSRERGLLNTEAFF.

This clonotype was counted many times. The genes are TRBV20-1 and TRBJ2-7; D is perhaps TRBD2 (5 bases). The CDR3 contains 14 residues. V lost 5 bases and J lost 0, with 14 bases in between. Germline lookup yields CDR1 DFQATT and CDR2 SNEGSKA (reference sequence). The CDR3 reads CSARYGVSSYEQYF. Here the CDR3 DNA reads TGCAGTGCTCGGTACGGGGTGAGCTCCTACGAGCAGTACTTC.

The chain uses TRBV12-3 or TRBV12-4 and TRBJ1-1; D might be TRBD1 (5 bases). This CDR3 has 12 residues. Deletions cut 7 bases from V and 10 bases from J, with 16 bases between. CDR3 sequence reads: CASTITGVGAFF. The CDR3 region has the DNA TGTGCCAGCACCATAACGGGGGTTGGAGCTTTCTTT.